Included here is one TCR beta chain sequence, with context. Germline CDR1 and CDR2: SGHVS and FQNEAQ. The V gene end was trimmed by 2 bases and the J gene end by 2 bases; junction bases not matched to a gene: 2. The CDR3 consists of 14 residues. This sample was included in a study of T cell changes during pregnancy in multiple sclerosis. Only in-frame clones appear in the TCRdb table, and some are missing; sequencing was by immunoSEQ multiplex PCR. The profile shows 47,000 or so clones, 90% of them singletons. This TCR came from a female donor in good health, enrolled as a control in a pregnancy study. This chain joins TRBV7-8 and TRBJ2-7, with 8 bases lining up with TRBD1. This material consisted of peripheral blood, taken after pregnancy. For the CDR3, the DNA is TGTGCCAGCAGCTTAAAGGACAGGGCCTACGAGCAGTACTTC. It yields the protein CASSLKDRAYEQYF. The complete variable domain, with remaining parts taken from reference TRBV7-8 and TRBJ2-7, reads GAGVSQSPRYKVAKRGQDVALRCDPISGHVSLFWYQQALGQGPEFLTYFQNEAQLDKSGLPSDRFFAERPEGSVSTLKIQRTQQEDSAVYLCASSLKDRAYEQYFGPGTRLTVT.